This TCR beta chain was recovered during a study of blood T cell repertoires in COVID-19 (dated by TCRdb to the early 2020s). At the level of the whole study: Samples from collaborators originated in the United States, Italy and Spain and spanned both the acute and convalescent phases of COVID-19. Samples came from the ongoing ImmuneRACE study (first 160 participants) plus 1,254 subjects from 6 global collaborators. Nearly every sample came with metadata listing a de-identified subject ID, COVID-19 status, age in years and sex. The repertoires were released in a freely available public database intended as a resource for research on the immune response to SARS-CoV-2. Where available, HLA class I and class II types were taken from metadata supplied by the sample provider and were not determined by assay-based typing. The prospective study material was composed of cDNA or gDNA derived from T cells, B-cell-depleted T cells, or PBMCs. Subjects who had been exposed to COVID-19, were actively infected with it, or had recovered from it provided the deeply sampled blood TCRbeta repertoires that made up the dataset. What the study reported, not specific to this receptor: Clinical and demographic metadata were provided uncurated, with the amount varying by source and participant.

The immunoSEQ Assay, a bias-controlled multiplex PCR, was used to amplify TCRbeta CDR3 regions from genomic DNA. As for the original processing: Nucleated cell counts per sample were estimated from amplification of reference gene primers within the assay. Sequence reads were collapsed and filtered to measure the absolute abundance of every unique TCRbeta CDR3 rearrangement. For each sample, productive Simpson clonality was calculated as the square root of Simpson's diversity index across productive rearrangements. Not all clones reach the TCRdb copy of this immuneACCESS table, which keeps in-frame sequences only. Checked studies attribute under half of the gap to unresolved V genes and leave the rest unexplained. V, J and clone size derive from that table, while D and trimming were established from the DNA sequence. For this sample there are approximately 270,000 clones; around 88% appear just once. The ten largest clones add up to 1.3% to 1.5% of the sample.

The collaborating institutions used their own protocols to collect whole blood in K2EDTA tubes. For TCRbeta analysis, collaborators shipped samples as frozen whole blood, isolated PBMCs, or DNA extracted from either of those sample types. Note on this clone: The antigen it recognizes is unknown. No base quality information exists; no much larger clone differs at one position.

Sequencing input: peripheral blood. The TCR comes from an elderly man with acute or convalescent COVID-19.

This receptor carries the CDR3 CASSYLASGSRETQYF. The nucleotides are TGTGCCAGCAGTTACTTGGCTAGCGGGAGCCGGGAGACCCAGTACTTC. This chain is built from TRBV6-2 or TRBV6-3 and TRBJ2-5, with TRBD2 matching 10 junction bases. V is trimmed back by 1 base and J by 5 bases, and the junction contains 7 bases that no gene match accounts for. From cysteine to phenylalanine, the CDR3 is 16 amino acids long. Only the CDR3 portion is preserved as DNA: 48 bases, with reading frame beginning at the first base. The germline V gene sets CDR1 to MNHEY and CDR2 to SVGEGT.